This TCR beta chain was observed in a study of cytomegalovirus exposure and HLA in healthy donors. Overall study context: Tens of millions of unique TCRs from HLA-typed donors were held in an early release of data. Broader study findings: In a later analysis, the majority of CMV-associated beta chains seemingly showed HLA restriction. The study recorded 150 to 200 TCR beta chains that were cytomegalovirus-associated. An analysis was carried out later, and it reportedly showed fewer N-insertions in an Asian-associated ancestry cluster than the approximately 700-donor mean.

In this sample, this clone turned up a few times. Its specificity is unknown. Germline V gene lookup returns CDR1 MDHEN and CDR2 SYDVKM. The V end lost 1 base, the J end lost 6 bases, and 9 bases lay between the germline ends. CDR3 length: 13 residues. It was with 60 Vbeta and 13 Jbeta primers that the PCR ran. The table came from immunoSEQ multiplex PCR; TCRdb's copy has only in-frame clones and leaves some out. The sample yields roughly 130,000 clones, about two thirds seen once. This rearrangement joins TRBV28 to TRBJ1-2; D remains unclear. This sequence was found in a woman in her sixties in good health and CMV-seropositive. Material for sequencing was PBMCs. CDR3 sequence: CASSLSAVDGYTF. The CDR3 DNA sequence: TGTGCCAGCAGTTTATCGGCGGTGGATGGCTACACCTTC.